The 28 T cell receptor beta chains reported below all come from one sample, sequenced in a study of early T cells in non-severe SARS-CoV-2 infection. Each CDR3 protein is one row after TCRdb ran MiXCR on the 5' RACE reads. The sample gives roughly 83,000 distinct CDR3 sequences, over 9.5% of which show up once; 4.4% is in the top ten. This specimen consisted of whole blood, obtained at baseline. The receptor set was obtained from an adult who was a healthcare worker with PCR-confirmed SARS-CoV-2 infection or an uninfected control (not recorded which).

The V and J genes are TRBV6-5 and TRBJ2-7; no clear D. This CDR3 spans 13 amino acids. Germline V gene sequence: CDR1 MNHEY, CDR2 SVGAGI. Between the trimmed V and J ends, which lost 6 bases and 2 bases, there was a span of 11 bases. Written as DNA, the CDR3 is TGTGCCAGCAGCACCGTCCTTCCCTACGAGCAGTACTTC. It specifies CASSTVLPYEQYF.

CDR3 sequence reads: CAWSVLAGADEQYF. CDR3 DNA sequence: TGTGCCTGGAGTGTACTAGCGGGGGCGGACGAGCAGTACTTC. The chain is built from TRBV30 and TRBJ2-7; 11 nucleotides match TRBD2. The V segment lost 0 bases and the J segment 5 bases; nucleotides outside the gene matches: 3. The CDR3 is 14 residues long. Germline loops: CDR1 GTSNPN, CDR2 SVGIG (reference sequence).

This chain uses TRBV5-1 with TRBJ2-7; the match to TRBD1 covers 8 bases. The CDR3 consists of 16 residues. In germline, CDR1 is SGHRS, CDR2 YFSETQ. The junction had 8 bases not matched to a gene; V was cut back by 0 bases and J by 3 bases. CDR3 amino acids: CASSLGRDRTYYEQYF. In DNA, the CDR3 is TGCGCCAGCAGCTTGGGGCGGGACAGGACCTACTACGAGCAGTACTTC.

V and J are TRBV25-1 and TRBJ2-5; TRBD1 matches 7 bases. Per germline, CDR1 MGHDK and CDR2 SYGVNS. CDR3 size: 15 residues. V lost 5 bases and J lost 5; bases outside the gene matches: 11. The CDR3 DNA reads TGTGCCAGCAGTAGGGAGAGGGGGCCGGGGGAGACCCAGTACTTC. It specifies CASSRERGPGETQYF. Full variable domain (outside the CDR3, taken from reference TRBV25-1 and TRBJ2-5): EADIYQTPRYLVIGTGKKITLECSQTMGHDKMYWYQQDPGMELHLIHYSYGVNSTEKGDLSSESTVSRIRTEHFPLTLESARPSHTSQYLCASSRERGPGETQYFGPGTRLLVL.

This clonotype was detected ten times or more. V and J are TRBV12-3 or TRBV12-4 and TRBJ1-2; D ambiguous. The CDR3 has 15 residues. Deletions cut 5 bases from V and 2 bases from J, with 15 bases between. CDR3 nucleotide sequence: TGTGCCAGCAGTATCCACACGACACTCAACTATGGCTACACCTTC. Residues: CASSIHTTLNYGYTF.

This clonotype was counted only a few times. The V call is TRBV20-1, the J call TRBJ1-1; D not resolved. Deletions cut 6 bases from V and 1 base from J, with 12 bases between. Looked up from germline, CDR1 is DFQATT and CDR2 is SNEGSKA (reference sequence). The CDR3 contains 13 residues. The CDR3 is CSAKRTANTEAFF. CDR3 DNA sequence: TGCAGTGCCAAACGGACGGCGAACACTGAAGCTTTCTTT.

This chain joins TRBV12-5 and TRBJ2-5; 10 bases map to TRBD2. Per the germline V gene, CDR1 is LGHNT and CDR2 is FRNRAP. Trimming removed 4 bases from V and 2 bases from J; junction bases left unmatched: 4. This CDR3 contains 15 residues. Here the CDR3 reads CASGWERGGQETQYF. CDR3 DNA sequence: TGTGCTAGTGGTTGGGAGCGGGGGGGACAAGAGACCCAGTACTTC. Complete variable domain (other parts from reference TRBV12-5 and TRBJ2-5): DARVTQTPRHKVTEMGQEVTMRCQPILGHNTVFWYRQTMMQGLELLAYFRNRAPLDDSGMPKDRFSAEMPDATLATLKIQPSEPRDSAVYFCASGWERGGQETQYFGPGTRLLVL.

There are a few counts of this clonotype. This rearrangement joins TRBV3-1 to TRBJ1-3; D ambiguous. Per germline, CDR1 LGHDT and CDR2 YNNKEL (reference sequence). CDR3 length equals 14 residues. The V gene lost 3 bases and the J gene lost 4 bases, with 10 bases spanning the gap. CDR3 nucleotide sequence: TGTGCCAGCAGCCACACCGGTCTGGGAAACACCATATATTTT. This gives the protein CASSHTGLGNTIYF.

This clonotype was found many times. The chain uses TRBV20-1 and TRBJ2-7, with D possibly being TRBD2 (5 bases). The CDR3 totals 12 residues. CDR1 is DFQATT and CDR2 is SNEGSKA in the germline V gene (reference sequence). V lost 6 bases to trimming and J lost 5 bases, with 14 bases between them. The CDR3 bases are TGCAGTGCCACCGTCGCGGGTCACGAGCAGTACTTC. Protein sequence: CSATVAGHEQYF.

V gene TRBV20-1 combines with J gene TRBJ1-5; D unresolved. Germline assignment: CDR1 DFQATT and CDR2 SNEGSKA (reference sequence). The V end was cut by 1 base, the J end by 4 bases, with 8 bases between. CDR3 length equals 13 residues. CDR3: CSARGTANQPQHF. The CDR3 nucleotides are TGCAGTGCTAGAGGGACCGCTAATCAGCCCCAGCATTTT.

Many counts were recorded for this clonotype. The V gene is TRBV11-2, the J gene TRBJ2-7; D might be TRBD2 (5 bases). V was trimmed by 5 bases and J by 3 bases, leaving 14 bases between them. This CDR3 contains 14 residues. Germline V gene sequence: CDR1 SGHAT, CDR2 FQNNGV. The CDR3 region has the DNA TGTGCCAGCAGCCTGCTAGGAAGCGGCTACGAGCAGTACTTC. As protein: CASSLLGSGYEQYF. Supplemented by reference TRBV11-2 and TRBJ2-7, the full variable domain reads EAGVAQSPRYKIIEKRQSVAFWCNPISGHATLYWYQQILGQGPKLLIQFQNNGVVDDSQLPKDRFSAERLKGVDSTLKIQPAKLEDSAVYLCASSLLGSGYEQYFGPGTRLTVT.

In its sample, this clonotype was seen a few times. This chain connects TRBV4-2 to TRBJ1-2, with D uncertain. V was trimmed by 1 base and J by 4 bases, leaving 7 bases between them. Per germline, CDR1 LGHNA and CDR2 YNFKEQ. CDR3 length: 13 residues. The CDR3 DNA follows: TGTGCCAGCAGCCAAGTAGGATCCTATGGCTACACCTTC. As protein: CASSQVGSYGYTF.

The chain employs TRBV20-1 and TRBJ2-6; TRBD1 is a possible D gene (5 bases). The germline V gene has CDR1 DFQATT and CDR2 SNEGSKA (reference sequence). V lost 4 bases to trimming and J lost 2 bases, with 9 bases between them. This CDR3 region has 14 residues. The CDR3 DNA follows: TGCAGTGCTACGGAAGGGGCTGGGGCCAACGTCCTGACTTTC. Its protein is CSATEGAGANVLTF.

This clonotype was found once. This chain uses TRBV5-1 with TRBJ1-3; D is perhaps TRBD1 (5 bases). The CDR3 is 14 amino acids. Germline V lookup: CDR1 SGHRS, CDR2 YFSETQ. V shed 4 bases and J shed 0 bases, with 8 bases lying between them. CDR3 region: CASSRGDSGNTIYF. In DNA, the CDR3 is TGCGCCAGCAGCCGGGGCGACTCTGGAAACACCATATATTTT.

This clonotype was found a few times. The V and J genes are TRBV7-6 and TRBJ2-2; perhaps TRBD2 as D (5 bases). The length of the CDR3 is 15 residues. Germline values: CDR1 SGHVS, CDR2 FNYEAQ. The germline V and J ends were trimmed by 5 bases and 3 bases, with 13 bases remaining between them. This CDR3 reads CASSIRPRDTGELFF. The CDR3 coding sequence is TGTGCCAGCAGCATCCGACCGCGGGACACCGGGGAGCTGTTTTTT.

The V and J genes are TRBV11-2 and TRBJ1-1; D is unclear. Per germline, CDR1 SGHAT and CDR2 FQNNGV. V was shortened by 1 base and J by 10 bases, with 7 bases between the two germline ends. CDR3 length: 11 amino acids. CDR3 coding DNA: TGTGCCAGCAGCTTAGCCCCCGGAGCTTTCTTT. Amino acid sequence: CASSLAPGAFF.

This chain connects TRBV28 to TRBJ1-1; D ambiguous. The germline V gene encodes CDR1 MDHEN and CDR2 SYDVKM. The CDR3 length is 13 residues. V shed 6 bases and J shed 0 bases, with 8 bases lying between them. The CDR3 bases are TGTGCCAGCAGCACGACTATGAACACTGAAGCTTTCTTT. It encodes CASSTTMNTEAFF.

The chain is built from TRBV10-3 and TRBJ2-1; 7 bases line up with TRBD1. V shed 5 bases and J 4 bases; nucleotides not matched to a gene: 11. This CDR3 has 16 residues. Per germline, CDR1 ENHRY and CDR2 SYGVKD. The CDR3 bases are TGTGCCATCAGTCCTGAGCCGGGACAGCGATACAATGAGCAGTTCTTC. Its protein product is CAISPEPGQRYNEQFF.

The CDR3 loop reads CASSFGDRLYNEQFF. The CDR3 DNA reads TGTGCCAGCAGCTTCGGGGACAGGCTATACAATGAGCAGTTCTTC. The rearrangement uses TRBV11-2 and TRBJ2-1; TRBD1 agrees at 8 bases. Unmatched junction bases numbered 5, after V lost 3 bases and J lost 4 bases. The CDR3 is 15 amino acids. Germline assignment: CDR1 SGHAT and CDR2 FQNNGV.

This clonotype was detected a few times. CDR3 sequence (DNA): TGTGCCAGCAGCCTGTTGATCCAGGGAATCTACGAGCAGTACTTC. Its translation: CASSLLIQGIYEQYF. V gene TRBV6-1 combines with J gene TRBJ2-7; TRBD1 might be the D (5 bases). In germline, CDR1 is MNHNS, CDR2 SASEGT. V was trimmed by 6 bases and J by 3 bases, leaving 18 bases between them. The CDR3 consists of 15 residues.

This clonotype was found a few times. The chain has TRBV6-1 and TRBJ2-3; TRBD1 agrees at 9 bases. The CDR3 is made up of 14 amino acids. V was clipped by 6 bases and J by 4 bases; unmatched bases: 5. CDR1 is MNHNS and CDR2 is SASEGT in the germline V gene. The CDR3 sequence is CASSRDRAADTQYF. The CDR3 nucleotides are TGTGCCAGCAGCCGGGACAGGGCGGCAGATACGCAGTATTTT.

DNA of the CDR3: TGTGCCAGCACCTCCAGGGACAAAGACTATGGCTACACCTTC. Its protein product is CASTSRDKDYGYTF. The chain joins TRBV2 to TRBJ1-2; possibly TRBD1 for D (6 bases). The CDR3 totals 14 residues. In germline, CDR1 is SNHLY, CDR2 FYNNEI. The V end lost 7 bases, the J end lost 3 bases, and 15 bases lay between the germline ends.

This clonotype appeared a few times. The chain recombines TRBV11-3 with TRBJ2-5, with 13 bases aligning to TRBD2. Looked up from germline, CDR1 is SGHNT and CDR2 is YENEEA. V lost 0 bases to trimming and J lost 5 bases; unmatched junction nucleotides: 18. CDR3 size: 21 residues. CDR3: CASSLDRSAPGLAGVSETQYF. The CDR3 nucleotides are TGTGCCAGCAGCTTAGACCGATCGGCCCCCGGACTAGCGGGAGTTTCGGAGACCCAGTACTTC. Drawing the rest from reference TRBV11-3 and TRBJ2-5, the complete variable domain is EAGVVQSPRYKIIEKKQPVAFWCNPISGHNTLYWYLQNLGQGPELLIRYENEEAVDDSQLPKDRFSAERLKGVDSTLKIQPAELGDSAVYLCASSLDRSAPGLAGVSETQYFGPGTRLLVL.

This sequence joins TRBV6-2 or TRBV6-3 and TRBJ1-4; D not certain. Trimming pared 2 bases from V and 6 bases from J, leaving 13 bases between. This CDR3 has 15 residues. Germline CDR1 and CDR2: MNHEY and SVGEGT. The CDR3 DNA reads TGTGCCAGCAGTTACCGAGCTCGGTTTGATGAAAAACTGTTTTTT. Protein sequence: CASSYRARFDEKLFF.

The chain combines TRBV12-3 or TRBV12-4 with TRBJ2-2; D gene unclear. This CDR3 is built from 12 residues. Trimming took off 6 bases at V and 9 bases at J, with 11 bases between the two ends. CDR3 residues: CASSSDWRELFF. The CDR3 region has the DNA TGTGCCAGCAGCTCCGACTGGAGGGAGCTGTTTTTT.

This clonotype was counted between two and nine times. CDR3 in amino acids: CSARGRGNYGYTF. The CDR3 nucleotides read TGCAGTGCTAGAGGCAGGGGGAACTATGGCTACACCTTC. The J gene is TRBJ1-2, the V gene TRBV20-1; 7 nucleotides line up with TRBD1. The CDR3 is 13 residues long. Trimming took 1 base from V and 2 from J; bases not matched to a gene: 1. CDR1 DFQATT and CDR2 SNEGSKA come from the germline V gene (reference sequence).

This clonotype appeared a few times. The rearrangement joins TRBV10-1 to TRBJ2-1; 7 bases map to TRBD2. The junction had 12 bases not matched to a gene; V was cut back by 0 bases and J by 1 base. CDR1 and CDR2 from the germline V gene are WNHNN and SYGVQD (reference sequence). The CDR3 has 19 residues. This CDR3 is CASSESFLGGSLSYNEQFF. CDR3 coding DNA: TGCGCCAGCAGTGAGTCCTTTCTGGGAGGGTCCTTGTCCTACAATGAGCAGTTCTTC.

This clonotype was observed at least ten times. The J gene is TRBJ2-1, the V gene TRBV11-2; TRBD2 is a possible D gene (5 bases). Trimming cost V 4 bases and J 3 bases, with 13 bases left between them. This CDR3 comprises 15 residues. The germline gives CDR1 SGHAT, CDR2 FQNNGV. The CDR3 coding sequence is TGTGCCAGCAGCTACGGGGTGGGGTACTACAATGAGCAGTTCTTC. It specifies CASSYGVGYYNEQFF.